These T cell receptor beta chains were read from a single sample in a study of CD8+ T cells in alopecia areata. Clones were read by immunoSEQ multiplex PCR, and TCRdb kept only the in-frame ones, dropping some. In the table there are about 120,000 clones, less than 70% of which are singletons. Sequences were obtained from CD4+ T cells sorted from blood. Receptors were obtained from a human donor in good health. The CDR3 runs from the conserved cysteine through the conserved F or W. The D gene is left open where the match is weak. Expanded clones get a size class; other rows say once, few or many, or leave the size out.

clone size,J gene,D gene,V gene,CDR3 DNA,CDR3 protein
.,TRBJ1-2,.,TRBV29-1,TGCAGCGTTGACACAGGGACGGCGGGCTACACCTTC,CSVDTGTAGYTF
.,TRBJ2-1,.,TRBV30,TGTGCCTGGGTAGGGTACAATGAGCAGTTCTTC,CAWVGYNEQFF
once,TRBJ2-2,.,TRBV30,TGTGCCTGGAAAGTCTGGAGGGGCGTTTACACCGGGGAGCTGTTTTTT,CAWKVWRGVYTGELFF
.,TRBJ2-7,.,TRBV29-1,TGCAGCGTTGTTCTTTCCTACGAGCAGTACTTC,CSVVLSYEQYF
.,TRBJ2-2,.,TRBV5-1,TGCGCCAGCAGCTTCAACGGGGGGAACACCGGGGAGCTGTTTTTT,CASSFNGGNTGELFF
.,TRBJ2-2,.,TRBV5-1,TGCGCCAGCAGGAAGATAGGCGCGAACACCGGGGAGCTGTTTTTT,CASRKIGANTGELFF
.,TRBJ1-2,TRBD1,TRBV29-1,TGCAGCGGAACAGGGGCTAACTATGGCTACACCTTC,CSGTGANYGYTF
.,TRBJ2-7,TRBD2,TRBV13,TGTGCCAGCAGCTTAGGCCGTAGCGGGGGGGCCCGGGAGCAGTACTTC,CASSLGRSGGAREQYF
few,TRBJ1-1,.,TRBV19,TGTGCCAGTAGTTCGGGATTGAACACTGAAGCTTTCTTT,CASSSGLNTEAFF
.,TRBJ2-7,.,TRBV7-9,TGTGCCAGCAGTCCCGGGTTGGACAGCGCCTACGAGCAGTACTTC,CASSPGLDSAYEQYF
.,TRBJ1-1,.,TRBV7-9,TGTGCCAGCAGCCCATTGGGCGGTAACACTGAAGCTTTCTTT,CASSPLGGNTEAFF